These 25 T cell receptor beta chains were sequenced from one sample in a study of identical twins. One entry per CDR3 protein results from TCRdb running MiXCR on the 5' RACE reads. The sample gives a few hundred thousand distinct CDR3 sequences, 9.5% to 15% of which show up once; about 4% is in the top ten. The sample was also reused in another study, on yellow fever vaccine responses in identical twins.

Sequencing was performed on memory (CD45RO+) T cells sorted from blood. These receptors came from a woman aged 18-29 years in good health.

This clonotype was detected many times. The chain couples TRBV11-3 to TRBJ2-3; possibly TRBD1 or TRBD2 for D (6 bases each). V shed 5 bases and J shed 2 bases, with 14 bases lying between them. Germline-derived CDR1 and CDR2 are SGHNT and YENEEA. This CDR3 is built from 15 residues. As DNA, the CDR3 is TGTGCCAGCAGCCCCGGGGGCGGTATCACAGATACGCAGTATTTT. It yields the protein CASSPGGGITDTQYF.

The gene calls are TRBV5-1 and TRBJ2-1, with 9 bases that match TRBD1. CDR1 and CDR2 (germline): SGHRS, YFSETQ. This CDR3 has 17 residues. V was clipped by 4 bases and J by 5 bases; unmatched bases: 13. The CDR3 region is CASSPRVQDRGNNEQFF. The CDR3 DNA is TGCGCCAGCAGCCCCCGGGTCCAGGACAGGGGAAACAATGAGCAGTTCTTC.

The gene calls are TRBV7-2 and TRBJ2-3, with a tentative D call TRBD2 (7 bases). The CDR3 has 16 residues. The germline V and J ends were trimmed by 2 bases and 0 bases, with 12 bases remaining between them. Germline CDR1 and CDR2: SGHTA and FQGNSA. CDR3 in DNA: TGTGCCAGCAGCTTAAGGGGGACTACTAGCACAGATACGCAGTATTTT. Amino acids: CASSLRGTTSTDTQYF.

In this sample, this clonotype turned up many times. This chain connects TRBV7-9 to TRBJ1-4, with 11 bases lining up with TRBD1. V dropped 2 bases and J dropped 8; count of bases not matched to a gene: 7. This CDR3 is built from 16 residues. Looked up from germline, CDR1 is SEHNR and CDR2 is FQNEAQ (reference sequence). Here the CDR3 DNA reads TGTGCCAGCAGCTTATCCGGGACAGGGGGAGGAGAAAAACTGTTTTTT. Amino acids: CASSLSGTGGGEKLFF.

This clonotype was seen at least ten times. This chain links TRBV10-3 with TRBJ2-3, with TRBD1 identical over 8 bases. Germline V CDR1 and CDR2: ENHRY, SYGVKD. This CDR3 comprises 19 residues. V lost 7 bases to trimming and J lost 2 bases; unmatched junction nucleotides: 20. The DNA of the CDR3 is TGTGCCATCAAGTACGCGTTAGGTGGACAGGGAGGCAACACAGATACGCAGTATTTT. Translation gives CAIKYALGGQGGNTDTQYF.

At least ten counts were recorded for this clonotype. The chain employs TRBV7-2 and TRBJ2-7; tentatively, D is TRBD2 (6 bases). CDR3 size: 12 residues. Trimming removed 1 base at V and 6 bases at J, with 7 bases between. CDR1 is SGHTA and CDR2 is FQGNSA in the germline V gene. The CDR3 DNA reads as TGTGCCAGCAGCTTAGATAGCGGCGAGCAGTACTTC. Translated, it gives CASSLDSGEQYF.

This clonotype appeared a few times. The chain links TRBV5-1 to TRBJ2-3; D is undetermined. The CDR3 is made up of 14 amino acids. V gave up 3 bases and J gave up 3 bases, with 11 bases separating them. From germline, CDR1 is SGHRS and CDR2 YFSETQ. The CDR3 nucleotides read TGCGCCAGCAGCTCCCGCACCCGGACAGATACGCAGTATTTT. As protein: CASSSRTRTDTQYF.

The J gene is TRBJ2-3, the V gene TRBV2; 9 bases map to TRBD1. Germline V gene data show CDR1 as SNHLY and CDR2 as FYNNEI. Trimming cost V 5 bases and J 1 base; bases outside gene matches: 4. The CDR3 loop spans 15 amino acids. The CDR3 spells CASSSRTGGTDTQYF. The CDR3 region has the DNA TGTGCCAGCAGTTCTAGGACAGGGGGCACAGATACGCAGTATTTT.

The chain is built from TRBV7-8 and TRBJ1-1; 8 bases map to TRBD1. The V gene end was trimmed by 4 bases and the J gene end by 5 bases; junction bases not matched to a gene: 9. This CDR3 region has 15 residues. Germline CDR1 reads SGHVS; CDR2 reads FQNEAQ. Here the CDR3 DNA reads TGTGCCAGCAGCTCCCCAGGGGGCGCGGGGACTGAAGCTTTCTTT. Translating gives CASSSPGGAGTEAFF.

As for this clonotype: A much larger clone lies a single base off, so this may be a read error. The J gene is TRBJ2-3, the V gene TRBV5-8; 9 bases fit TRBD1. The CDR3 is 15 amino acids. V lost 0 bases and J lost 8; bases outside the gene matches: 7. Per the germline V gene, CDR1 is SGHTS and CDR2 is YDEGEE. The CDR3 bases are TGTGCCAGCAGCTTGGGAGGGACAGGGCCAGGTACGCAGTATTTT. The encoded protein is CASSLGGTGPGTQYF. Complete variable domain (other parts from reference TRBV5-8 and TRBJ2-3): EAGVTQSPTHLIKTRGQQATLRCSPISGHTSVYWYQQALGLGLQFLLWYDEGEERNRGNFPPRFSGRQFPNYSSELNVNALELEDSALYLCASSLGGTGPGTQYFGPGTRLTVL.

This clonotype was seen only a few times. The chain has TRBV5-1 and TRBJ2-1, with 9 bases identical to TRBD1. Germline V lookup: CDR1 SGHRS, CDR2 YFSETQ. This CDR3 has 15 residues. V was pared by 4 bases and J by 7 bases, with 9 bases of the junction left unmatched. This CDR3 is CASSPGQGKLNEQFF. The CDR3 bases are TGCGCCAGCAGCCCGGGACAGGGAAAGCTTAATGAGCAGTTCTTC.

Ten or more counts support this clonotype. This sequence joins TRBV20-1 and TRBJ2-5; D is unclear. Between the trimmed V and J ends, which lost 1 base and 1 base, there was a span of 10 bases. Germline V CDR1 and CDR2: DFQATT, SNEGSKA (reference sequence). This CDR3 comprises 14 residues. CDR3 in amino acids: CSARAGQPQETQYF. In DNA, the CDR3 is TGCAGTGCTAGAGCAGGCCAGCCCCAAGAGACCCAGTACTTC.

This rearrangement joins TRBV9 to TRBJ1-1; no firm D call. Germline V gene lookup returns CDR1 SGDLS and CDR2 YYNGEE. The CDR3 runs 13 residues. Deletions cut 2 bases from V and 1 base from J, with 6 bases between. Here the CDR3 DNA reads TGTGCCAGCAGCGTTATCCCGAACACTGAAGCTTTCTTT. It is translated as CASSVIPNTEAFF.

The gene calls are TRBV7-2 and TRBJ2-1, with D unclear. Trimming removed 5 bases at V and 4 bases at J, with 12 bases between. The CDR3 sequence is 14 residues long. Per the germline V gene, CDR1 is SGHTA and CDR2 is FQGNSA. In DNA, the CDR3 is TGTGCCAGCAGCCCAGATCCAGCGTACAATGAGCAGTTCTTC. Its protein product is CASSPDPAYNEQFF. Combining the CDR3 with reference TRBV7-2 and TRBJ2-1 gives the whole variable domain GAGVSQSPSNKVTEKGKDVELRCDPISGHTALYWYRQSLGQGLEFLIYFQGNSAPDKSGLPSDRFSAERTGGSVSTLTIQRTQQEDSAVYLCASSPDPAYNEQFFGPGTRLTVL.

The chain uses TRBV5-1 and TRBJ1-5; D not certain. The CDR3 loop spans 14 amino acids. V was clipped by 3 bases and J by 2 bases, with 9 bases between them. The germline gives CDR1 SGHRS, CDR2 YFSETQ. Here the CDR3 DNA reads TGCGCCAGCAGCTCGGACGGAGGCAATCAGCCCCAGCATTTT. This sequence encodes CASSSDGGNQPQHF.

The table lists this clonotype with a few counts. The chain recombines TRBV20-1 with TRBJ1-2, with D uncertain. The germline V gene encodes CDR1 DFQATT and CDR2 SNEGSKA (reference sequence). The V end lost 0 bases, the J end lost 3 bases, and 5 bases lay between the germline ends. The CDR3 is 12 residues long. CDR3 sequence reads: CSARDDHYGYTF. The CDR3 DNA is TGCAGTGCTAGAGACGACCACTATGGCTACACCTTC.

This chain connects TRBV4-3 to TRBJ2-1; 9 nucleotides match TRBD2. V shed 0 bases and J 5 bases; nucleotides not matched to a gene: 5. CDR3 length equals 16 residues. In germline, CDR1 is LGHNA, CDR2 YSLEER. The CDR3 DNA reads TGCGCCAGCAGCCAAGATCCGCCTAGCGGGAACAATGAGCAGTTCTTC. Translated, it gives CASSQDPPSGNNEQFF.

The V call is TRBV6-1, the J call TRBJ2-3; D may be TRBD1 (6 bases). CDR3 length equals 15 residues. Trimming left V 6 bases short and J 1 base short, with 14 bases between. Germline CDR1 MNHNS, CDR2 SASEGT. The CDR3 loop reads CASSPGTQGTDTQYF. In nucleotides, the CDR3 is TGTGCCAGCAGCCCTGGGACACAGGGCACAGATACGCAGTATTTT.

The chain uses TRBV12-3 or TRBV12-4 and TRBJ1-3, with TRBD1 matching 7 bases. Losses at the gene ends were 5 bases for V and 0 bases for J; bases not matched to a gene: 7. The CDR3 has 16 amino acids. The CDR3 here is CASSGGQLSSGNTIYF. The CDR3 DNA reads as TGTGCCAGCAGTGGGGGACAGCTTAGCTCTGGAAACACCATATATTTT.

This clonotype showed up many times. The chain carries TRBV3-1 and TRBJ1-3, with a possible D match to TRBD1 (6 bases). The germline V and J ends were trimmed by 4 bases and 0 bases, with 10 bases remaining between them. The V gene's germline CDR1 is LGHDT and CDR2 YNNKEL (reference sequence). This CDR3 region has 15 residues. The CDR3 loop is CASSRQASSGNTIYF. DNA of the CDR3: TGTGCCAGCAGCCGACAGGCAAGCTCTGGAAACACCATATATTTT.

This clonotype was counted between two and nine times. The rearrangement uses TRBV3-1 and TRBJ2-7; 12 bases align to TRBD2. The ends lost 4 bases at V and 0 bases at J; junction bases unmatched: 4. The CDR3 spans 16 residues. Germline CDR1 reads LGHDT; CDR2 reads YNNKEL (reference sequence). CDR3 loop: CASSLTSGGNSYEQYF. DNA for the CDR3: TGTGCCAGCAGCCTGACTAGCGGGGGAAACTCCTACGAGCAGTACTTC.

This clonotype was observed a few times. The rearrangement uses TRBV6-1 and TRBJ2-3; TRBD1 or TRBD2 may be the D gene (5 bases each). Trimming stripped 3 bases from V and 8 bases from J, with 9 bases between. This CDR3 comprises 12 residues. Germline V gene data show CDR1 as MNHNS and CDR2 as SASEGT. CDR3 region: CASSEAGGTQYF. The CDR3 DNA reads as TGTGCCAGCAGTGAGGCTGGGGGTACGCAGTATTTT.

There are a few counts of this clonotype. The chain employs TRBV27 and TRBJ2-3; D not certain. Germline CDR1 is MNHEY and CDR2 is SMNVEV (reference sequence). The CDR3 covers 14 residues. Between the trimmed V and J ends, which lost 5 bases and 2 bases, there was a span of 11 bases. CDR3 residues: CASSEQQHTDTQYF. The CDR3 DNA reads as TGTGCCAGCAGTGAGCAACAACACACAGATACGCAGTATTTT.

The chain couples TRBV5-1 to TRBJ1-1; no clear D gene. Germline CDR1 and CDR2: SGHRS and YFSETQ. Trimming cost V 0 bases and J 1 base, with 10 bases left between them. This CDR3 is built from 15 residues. CDR3 region: CASSLGGIKNTEAFF. Here the CDR3 DNA reads TGCGCCAGCAGCTTGGGAGGGATAAAGAACACTGAAGCTTTCTTT.

There are a few counts of this clonotype. The rearrangement joins TRBV5-6 to TRBJ1-4; D ambiguous. In germline, CDR1 is SGHDT, CDR2 YYEEEE. This CDR3 is 13 amino acids long. V lost 4 bases, J lost 7 bases, and 11 bases lay in between. CDR3 amino acids: CASSTVLGEKLFF. The CDR3 DNA sequence: TGTGCCAGCAGCACCGTACTCGGTGAAAAACTGTTTTTT.